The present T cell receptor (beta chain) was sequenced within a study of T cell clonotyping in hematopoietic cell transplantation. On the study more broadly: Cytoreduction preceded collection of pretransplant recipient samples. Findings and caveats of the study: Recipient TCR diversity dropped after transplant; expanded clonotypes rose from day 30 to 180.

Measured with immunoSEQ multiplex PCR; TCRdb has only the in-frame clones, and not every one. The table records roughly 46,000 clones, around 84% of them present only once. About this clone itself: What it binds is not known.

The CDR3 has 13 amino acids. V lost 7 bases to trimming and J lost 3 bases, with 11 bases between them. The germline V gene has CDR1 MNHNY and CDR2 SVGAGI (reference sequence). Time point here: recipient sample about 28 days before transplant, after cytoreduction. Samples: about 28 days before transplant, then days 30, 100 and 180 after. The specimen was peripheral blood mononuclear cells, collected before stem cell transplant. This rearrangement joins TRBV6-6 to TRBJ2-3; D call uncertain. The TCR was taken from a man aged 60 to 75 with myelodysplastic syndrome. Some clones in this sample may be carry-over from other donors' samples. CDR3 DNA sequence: TGTGCCAGCAAGCCAGGAGAAACAGATACGCAGTATTTT. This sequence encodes CASKPGETDTQYF.